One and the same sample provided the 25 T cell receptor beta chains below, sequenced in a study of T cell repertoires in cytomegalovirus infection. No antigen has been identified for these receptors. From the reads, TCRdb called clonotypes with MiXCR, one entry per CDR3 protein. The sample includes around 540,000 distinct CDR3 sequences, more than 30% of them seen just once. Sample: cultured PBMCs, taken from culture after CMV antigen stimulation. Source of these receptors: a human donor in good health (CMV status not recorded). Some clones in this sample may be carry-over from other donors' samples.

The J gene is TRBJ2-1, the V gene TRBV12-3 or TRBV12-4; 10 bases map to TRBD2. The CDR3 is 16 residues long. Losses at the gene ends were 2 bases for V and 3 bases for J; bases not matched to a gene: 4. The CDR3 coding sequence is TGTGCCAGCAGTTTACGGACTAGCGGATTCTACAATGAGCAGTTCTTC. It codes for CASSLRTSGFYNEQFF.

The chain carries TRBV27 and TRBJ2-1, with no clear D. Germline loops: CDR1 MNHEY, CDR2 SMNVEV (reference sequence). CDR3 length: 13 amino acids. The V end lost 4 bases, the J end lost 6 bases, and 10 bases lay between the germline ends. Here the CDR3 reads CASSYGRSNEQFF. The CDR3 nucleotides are TGTGCCAGCAGTTATGGTCGTAGCAATGAGCAGTTCTTC.

The CDR3 sequence is CASSFLQGKVYTF. Here the CDR3 DNA reads TGTGCCAGCAGCTTCCTTCAGGGAAAAGTATACACCTTC. The chain has TRBV7-9 and TRBJ1-2, with D possibly TRBD1 on 5 matching bases. Germline lookup yields CDR1 SEHNR and CDR2 FQNEAQ (reference sequence). This CDR3 is 13 amino acids long. V gave up 3 bases and J gave up 11 bases, with 16 bases separating them.

The CDR3: CASQGQDTIRYEQYF. The CDR3 region has the DNA TGTGCCAGCCAGGGGCAAGACACTATACGCTACGAGCAGTACTTC. V is TRBV6-2 or TRBV6-3 and J is TRBJ2-7; possibly TRBD1 for D (6 bases). Trimming shortened V by 8 bases and J by 3 bases, and 20 bases separated the two germline ends. The CDR3 is made up of 15 amino acids. Germline CDR1 MNHEY, CDR2 SVGEGT.

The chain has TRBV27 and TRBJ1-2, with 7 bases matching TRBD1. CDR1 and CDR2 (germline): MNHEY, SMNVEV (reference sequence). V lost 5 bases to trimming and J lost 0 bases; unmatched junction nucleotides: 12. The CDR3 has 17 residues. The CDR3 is CASSLQGGATANYGYTF. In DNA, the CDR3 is TGTGCCAGCAGTCTCCAGGGGGGGGCTACAGCTAACTATGGCTACACCTTC.

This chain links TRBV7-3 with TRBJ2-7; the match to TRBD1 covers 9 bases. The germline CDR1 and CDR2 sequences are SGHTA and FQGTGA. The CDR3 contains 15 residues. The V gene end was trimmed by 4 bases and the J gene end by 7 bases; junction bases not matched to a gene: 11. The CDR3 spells CASSSRTGVGREQYF. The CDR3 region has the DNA TGTGCCAGCAGCTCCAGGACAGGGGTCGGTCGGGAGCAGTACTTC. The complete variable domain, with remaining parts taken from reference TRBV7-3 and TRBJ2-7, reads GAGVSQTPSNKVTEKGKYVELRCDPISGHTALYWYRQSLGQGPEFLIYFQGTGAADDSGLPNDRFFAVRPEGSVSTLKIQRTERGDSAVYLCASSSRTGVGREQYFGPGTRLTVT.

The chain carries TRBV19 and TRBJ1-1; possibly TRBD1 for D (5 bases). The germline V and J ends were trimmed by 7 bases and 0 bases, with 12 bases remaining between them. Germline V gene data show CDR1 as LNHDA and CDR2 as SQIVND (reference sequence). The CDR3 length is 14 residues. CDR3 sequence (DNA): TGTGCCAGTACCCCGACAGCCTTGAACACTGAAGCTTTCTTT. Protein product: CASTPTALNTEAFF.

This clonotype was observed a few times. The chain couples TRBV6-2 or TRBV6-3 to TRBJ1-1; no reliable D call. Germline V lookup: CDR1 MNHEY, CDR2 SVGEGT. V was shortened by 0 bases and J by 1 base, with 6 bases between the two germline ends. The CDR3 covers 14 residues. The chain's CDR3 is CASSYSPRNTEAFF. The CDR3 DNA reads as TGTGCCAGCAGTTACTCTCCCAGGAACACTGAAGCTTTCTTT.

This CDR3 reads CATLRETSTDTQYF. The CDR3 nucleotides read TGTGCCACCCTGAGAGAGACTAGCACAGATACGCAGTATTTT. This sequence joins TRBV10-3 and TRBJ2-3; the D is unclear. This CDR3 comprises 14 residues. The germline V and J ends were trimmed by 10 bases and 0 bases, with 14 bases remaining between them. Germline V gene data show CDR1 as ENHRY and CDR2 as SYGVKD.

The CDR3 nucleotides are TGCGCCAGCAGTCAATCGAACGAGACGAACACCGGGGAGCTGTTTTTT. It specifies CASSQSNETNTGELFF. The V gene is TRBV23-1, the J gene TRBJ2-2; D is ambiguous. TRBV23-1 is an ORF; its function is uncertain. This CDR3 is 16 amino acids long. Trimming removed 0 bases at V and 0 bases at J, with 8 bases between.

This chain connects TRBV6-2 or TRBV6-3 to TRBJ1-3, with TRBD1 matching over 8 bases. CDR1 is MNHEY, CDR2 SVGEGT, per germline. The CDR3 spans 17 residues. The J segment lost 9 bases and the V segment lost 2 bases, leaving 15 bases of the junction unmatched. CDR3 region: CASSYPWDRPLPRTIYF. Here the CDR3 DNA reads TGTGCCAGCAGTTACCCGTGGGACAGGCCCCTGCCTCGCACCATATATTTT.

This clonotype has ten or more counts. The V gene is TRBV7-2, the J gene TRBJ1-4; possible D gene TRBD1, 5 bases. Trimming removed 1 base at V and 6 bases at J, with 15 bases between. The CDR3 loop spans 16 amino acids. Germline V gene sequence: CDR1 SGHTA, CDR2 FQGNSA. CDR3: CASSLGGRRFDEKLFF. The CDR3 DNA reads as TGTGCCAGCAGCTTAGGGGGCCGACGTTTCGATGAAAAACTGTTTTTT.

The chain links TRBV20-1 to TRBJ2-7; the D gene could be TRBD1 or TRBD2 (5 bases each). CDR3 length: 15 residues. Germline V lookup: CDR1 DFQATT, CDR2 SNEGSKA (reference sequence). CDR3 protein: CNARFIAYRTREQYV. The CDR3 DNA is TGCAATGCTAGATTTATAGCATACAGGACTCGCGAGCAGTACGTC.

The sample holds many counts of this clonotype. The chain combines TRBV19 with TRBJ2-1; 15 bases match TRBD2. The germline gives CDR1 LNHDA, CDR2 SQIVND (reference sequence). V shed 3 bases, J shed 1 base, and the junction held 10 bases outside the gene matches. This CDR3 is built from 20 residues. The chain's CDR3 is CASSMGTSGRIVKSYNEQFF. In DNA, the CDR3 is TGTGCCAGTAGTATGGGGACTAGCGGGAGGATAGTGAAATCCTACAATGAGCAGTTCTTC.

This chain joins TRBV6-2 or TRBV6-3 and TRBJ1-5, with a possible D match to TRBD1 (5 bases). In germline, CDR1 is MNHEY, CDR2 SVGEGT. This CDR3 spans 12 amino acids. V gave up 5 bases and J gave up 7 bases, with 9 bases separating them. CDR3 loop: CASSPGKQPQHF. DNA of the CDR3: TGTGCCAGCAGTCCAGGGAAACAGCCCCAGCATTTT.

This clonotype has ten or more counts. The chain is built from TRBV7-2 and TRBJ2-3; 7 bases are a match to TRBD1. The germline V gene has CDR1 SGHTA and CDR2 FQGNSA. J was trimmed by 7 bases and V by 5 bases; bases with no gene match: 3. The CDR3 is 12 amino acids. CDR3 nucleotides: TGTGCCAGCAGCCGACAGGGTAATACGCAGTATTTT. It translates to CASSRQGNTQYF.

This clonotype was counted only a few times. The CDR3 is CASSLNTRQGGNTGELFF. The CDR3 region has the DNA TGTGCCAGCAGCTTGAACACCAGGCAGGGGGGTAACACCGGGGAGCTGTTTTTT. The chain joins TRBV7-9 to TRBJ2-2; tentative D call: TRBD1 (7 bases). V was clipped by 3 bases and J by 2 bases, with 19 bases between them. Germline CDR1 SEHNR, CDR2 FQNEAQ (reference sequence). The CDR3 length is 18 residues.

The CDR3 DNA reads as TGTGCCAGCAGTTACGCTTGGGACACCTCCTACGAGCAGTACTTC. Translated, it gives CASSYAWDTSYEQYF. The rearrangement uses TRBV6-2 or TRBV6-3 and TRBJ2-7; a weak D match, TRBD1 (6 bases). CDR1 and CDR2 from the germline V gene are MNHEY and SVGEGT. The V and J ends lost 2 bases and 0 bases respectively, with 11 bases between them. There are 15 residues in the CDR3.

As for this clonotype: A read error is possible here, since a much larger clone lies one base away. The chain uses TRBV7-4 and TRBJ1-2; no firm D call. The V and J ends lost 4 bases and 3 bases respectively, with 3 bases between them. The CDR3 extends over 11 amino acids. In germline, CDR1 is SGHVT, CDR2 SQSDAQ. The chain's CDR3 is CASSSDYGYTF. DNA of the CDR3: TGTGCCAGCAGCTCGGACTATGGCTACACCTTC.

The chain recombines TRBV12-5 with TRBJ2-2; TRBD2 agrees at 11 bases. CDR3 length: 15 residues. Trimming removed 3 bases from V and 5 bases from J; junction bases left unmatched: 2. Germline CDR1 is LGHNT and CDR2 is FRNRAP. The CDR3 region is CASGLTSGRTGELFF. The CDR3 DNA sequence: TGTGCTAGTGGTTTAACTAGCGGGAGAACCGGGGAGCTGTTTTTT.

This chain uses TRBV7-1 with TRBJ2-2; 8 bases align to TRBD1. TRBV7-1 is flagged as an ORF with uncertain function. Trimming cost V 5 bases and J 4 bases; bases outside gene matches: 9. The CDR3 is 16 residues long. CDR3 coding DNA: TGTGCCAGCAGCCCCAGGGGGCAGACGACCACCGGGGAGCTGTTTTTT. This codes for CASSPRGQTTTGELFF.

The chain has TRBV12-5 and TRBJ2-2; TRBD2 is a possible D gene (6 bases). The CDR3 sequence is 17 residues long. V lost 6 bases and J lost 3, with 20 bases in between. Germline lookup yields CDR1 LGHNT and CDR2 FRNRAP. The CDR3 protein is CASGSRKGEVDTGELFF. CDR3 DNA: TGTGCTAGTGGCTCCCGGAAAGGGGAGGTCGACACCGGGGAGCTGTTTTTT.

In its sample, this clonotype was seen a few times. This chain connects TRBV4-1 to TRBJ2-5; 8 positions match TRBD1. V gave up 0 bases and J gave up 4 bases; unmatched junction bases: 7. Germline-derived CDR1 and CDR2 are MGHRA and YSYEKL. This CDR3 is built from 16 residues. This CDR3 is CASSQDYQGAGETQYF. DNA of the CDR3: TGCGCCAGCAGCCAAGATTATCAGGGGGCCGGAGAGACCCAGTACTTC.

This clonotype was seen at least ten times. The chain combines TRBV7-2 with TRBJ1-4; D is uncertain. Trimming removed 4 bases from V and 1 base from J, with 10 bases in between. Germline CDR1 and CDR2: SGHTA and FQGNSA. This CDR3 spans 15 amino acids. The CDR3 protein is CASSSRSRTNEKLFF. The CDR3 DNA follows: TGTGCCAGCAGCTCCAGATCGAGAACTAATGAAAAACTGTTTTTT.

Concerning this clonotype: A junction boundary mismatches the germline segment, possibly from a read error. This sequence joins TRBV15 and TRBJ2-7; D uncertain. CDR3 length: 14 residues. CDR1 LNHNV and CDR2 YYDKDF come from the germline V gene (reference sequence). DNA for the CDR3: TGTGCCACCAGCGGAGAGAATCAGCGCGGCGAGCAGTACTTC. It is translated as CATSGENQRGEQYF.